The text below deals with one T cell receptor beta chain. This record belongs to a study of T cell responses to AZD1222 COVID-19 vaccine. V shed 6 bases and J shed 5 bases, with 20 bases lying between them. The CDR3 is 15 amino acids. The germline CDR1 and CDR2 sequences are MNHEY and SVGAGI. Repertoires were generated with immunoSEQ multiplex PCR, while TCRdb's copy carries only in-frame clones and drops some. This table holds about 42,000 clones, around 89% found once. The sequenced sample was peripheral blood, obtained 28 days after the second AZD1222 dose. The J gene is TRBJ2-7, the V gene TRBV6-5; a possible D gene is TRBD1 (7 bases). This TCR was recovered from an adult who received the AZD1222 COVID-19 vaccine. The CDR3 DNA reads TGTGCCAGCAGGACTCGACAGGGCCCGGGAGACGAGCAGTACTTC. Its translation: CASRTRQGPGDEQYF.